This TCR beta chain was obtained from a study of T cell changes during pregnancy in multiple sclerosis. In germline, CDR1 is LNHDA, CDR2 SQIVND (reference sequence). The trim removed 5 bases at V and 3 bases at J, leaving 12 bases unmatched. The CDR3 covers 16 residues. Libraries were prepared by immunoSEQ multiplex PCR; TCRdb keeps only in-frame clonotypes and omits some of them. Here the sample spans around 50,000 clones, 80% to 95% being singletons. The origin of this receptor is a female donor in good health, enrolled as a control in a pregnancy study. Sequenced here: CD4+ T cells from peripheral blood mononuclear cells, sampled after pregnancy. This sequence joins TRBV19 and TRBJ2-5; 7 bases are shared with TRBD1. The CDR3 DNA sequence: TGTGCCAGTAGTTTGGTGACAGGGCGAGGGGAAGAGACCCAGTACTTC. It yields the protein CASSLVTGRGEETQYF.